Shown below are 3 T cell receptor beta chains from a single sample sequenced in a study of cytomegalovirus exposure and HLA in healthy donors. PCR used 60 Vbeta primers and 13 Jbeta primers. Profiling relied on immunoSEQ multiplex PCR, and the TCRdb table lists in-frame clones only, not all of them. The listing records some 55,000 clones. What was sequenced was PBMCs. The receptor set was obtained from a man between 18 and 29 years old in good health and CMV-seropositive.

The rearrangement joins TRBV12-5 to TRBJ2-5; D perhaps matches TRBD2 (6 bases). V was cut by 7 bases and J by 5 bases, with 17 bases left in between. Germline CDR1 and CDR2: LGHNT and FRNRAP. The CDR3 is 14 amino acids. This CDR3 is CASALGGPVETQYF. CDR3 DNA sequence: TGTGCTAGTGCCCTCGGAGGGCCAGTGGAGACCCAGTACTTC.

This chain connects TRBV7-9 to TRBJ1-1; TRBD1 is a possible D gene (5 bases). Germline CDR1 SEHNR, CDR2 FQNEAQ (reference sequence). The CDR3 has 14 residues. Trimming took off 0 bases at V and 1 base at J, with 6 bases between the two ends. The CDR3 region is CASSLADRNTEAFF. CDR3 bases: TGTGCCAGCAGCTTAGCAGACAGGAACACTGAAGCTTTCTTT.

The rearrangement joins TRBV5-4 to TRBJ2-7, with D unclear. Germline CDR1 SGHNT, CDR2 YYREEE (reference sequence). CDR3 size: 12 residues. The germline V and J ends were trimmed by 0 bases and 3 bases, with 4 bases remaining between them. CDR3 sequence: CASSLGGYEQYF. The CDR3 coding sequence is TGTGCCAGCAGCTTGGGAGGCTACGAGCAGTACTTC.